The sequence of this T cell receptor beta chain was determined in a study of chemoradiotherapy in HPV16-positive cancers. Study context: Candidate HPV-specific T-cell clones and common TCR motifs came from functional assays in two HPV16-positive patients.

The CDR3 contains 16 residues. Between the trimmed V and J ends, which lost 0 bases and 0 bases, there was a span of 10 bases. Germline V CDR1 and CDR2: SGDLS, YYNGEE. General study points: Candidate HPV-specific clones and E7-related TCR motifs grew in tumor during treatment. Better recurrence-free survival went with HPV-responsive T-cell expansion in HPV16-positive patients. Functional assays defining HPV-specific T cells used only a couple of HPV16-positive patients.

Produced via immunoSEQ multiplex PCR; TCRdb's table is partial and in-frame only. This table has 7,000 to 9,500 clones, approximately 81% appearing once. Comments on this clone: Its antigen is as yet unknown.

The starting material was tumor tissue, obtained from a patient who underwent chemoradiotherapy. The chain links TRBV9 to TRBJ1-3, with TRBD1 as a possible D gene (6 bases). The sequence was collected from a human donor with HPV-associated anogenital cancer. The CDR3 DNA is TGTGCCAGCAGCGTAGTAGGGGGATTCTCTGGAAACACCATATATTTT. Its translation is CASSVVGGFSGNTIYF.